Listed here are 3 T cell receptor beta chains from one sample, sequenced in a study of OX40 agonist ivuxolimab in advanced cancers. The protocol was immunoSEQ multiplex PCR, while the TCRdb copy is restricted to in-frame clones and leaves out a portion. The sample lists fewer than 65,000 clones; more than 65% were seen once. Sequencing used CD4+ or CD8+ T cells sorted from blood, obtained in a trial of the OX40 agonist ivuxolimab. Source of these receptors: an adult with an advanced solid tumor such as melanoma, head and neck, liver or kidney cancer.

The chain uses TRBV6-5 and TRBJ2-7; TRBD2 is a possible D gene (5 bases). This CDR3 is built from 11 residues. V shed 5 bases and J shed 4 bases, with 6 bases lying between them. Germline CDR1 MNHEY, CDR2 SVGAGI. The CDR3 coding sequence is TGTGCCAGCAGTACTAGTTACGAGCAGTACTTC. It encodes CASSTSYEQYF.

This chain links TRBV9 with TRBJ2-1; D remains ambiguous. Trimming pared 0 bases from V and 8 bases from J, leaving 18 bases between. CDR1 is SGDLS and CDR2 is YYNGEE in the germline V gene. The CDR3 consists of 16 residues. CDR3 loop: CASSVVAEEILYEQFF. In DNA form, the CDR3 reads TGTGCCAGCAGCGTAGTTGCGGAAGAGATATTGTATGAGCAGTTCTTC.

For the CDR3, the DNA is TGTGCCAGCATTATGGCGCAGGGTGTGAACACTGAAGCTTTCTTT. Translation: CASIMAQGVNTEAFF. This rearrangement joins TRBV27 to TRBJ1-1, with a tentative D call TRBD1 (5 bases). CDR3 length: 15 amino acids. The germline V gene encodes CDR1 MNHEY and CDR2 SMNVEV (reference sequence). The V end lost 7 bases, the J end lost 0 bases, and 15 bases lay between the germline ends.